This T cell receptor beta chain was recorded in a study of cytomegalovirus exposure and HLA in healthy donors. Whole-study context: An early release of data contained tens of millions of unique TCRs, which came from HLA-typed donors. Study-wide results and caveats: Several of the most significant clusters appeared linked to common viral pathogens, based on a later analysis. Later on, an analysis tied under 20,000 TCR beta sequences to HLA alleles at 0.05 false discovery rate. The availability of immune exposure information extended only to CMV serostatus.

Germline lookup yields CDR1 MNHNS and CDR2 SASEGT. This CDR3 comprises 13 residues. About this clone: What it binds is not known.

The PCR ran on 60 Vbeta and 13 Jbeta primers. Data came from immunoSEQ multiplex PCR; TCRdb stores just in-frame clones and leaves some out. The sample holds under 200,000 clones. The receptor was isolated from a woman aged 18-29 years in good health and CMV-seropositive. The specimen sequenced was PBMCs. The V gene is TRBV6-1, the J gene TRBJ2-5; 8 bases are a match to TRBD2. The J call is in doubt because the DNA end fits TRBJ2-7 better. The CDR3 DNA is TGTGCCGCTGGGCGGGGGGACCCCTACGAGCAGTACTTC. Translated, it gives CAAGRGDPYEQYF.